This T cell receptor beta chain was sequenced in a study of cytomegalovirus exposure and HLA in healthy donors. Study-wide context: Prior work identified 95 million to 120 million unique TCR beta sequences in some 180 million T cells. Among the 350 to 400 donors who were genotyped, roughly 76% fell in the genetic ancestry cluster that is associated with self-reported Caucasian donors.

CDR1 and CDR2 (germline): SGDLS, YYNGEE. CDR3 length: 18 amino acids. V lost 3 bases and J lost 5; bases outside the gene matches: 11. In the PCR, 60 Vbeta and 13 Jbeta primers were used. Measured with immunoSEQ multiplex PCR; TCRdb has only the in-frame clones, and not every one. The data contain around 100,000 clones, just under 70% of them singletons. The J gene is TRBJ2-3, the V gene TRBV9; the match to TRBD2 covers 14 bases. The sequencing sample was made of PBMCs. The receptor was derived from a man between 25 and 39 years old in good health and CMV-seropositive. Here the CDR3 reads CASSEGLAGVGYEDTQYF. Here the CDR3 DNA reads TGTGCCAGCAGCGAGGGACTAGCGGGAGTAGGCTATGAAGATACGCAGTATTTT. Using reference TRBV9 and TRBJ2-3 for the parts outside the CDR3, the full variable domain is DSGVTQTPKHLITATGQRVTLRCSPRSGDLSVYWYQQSLDQGLQFLIQYYNGEERAKGNILERFSAQQFPDLHSELNLSSLELGDSALYFCASSEGLAGVGYEDTQYFGPGTRLTVL.